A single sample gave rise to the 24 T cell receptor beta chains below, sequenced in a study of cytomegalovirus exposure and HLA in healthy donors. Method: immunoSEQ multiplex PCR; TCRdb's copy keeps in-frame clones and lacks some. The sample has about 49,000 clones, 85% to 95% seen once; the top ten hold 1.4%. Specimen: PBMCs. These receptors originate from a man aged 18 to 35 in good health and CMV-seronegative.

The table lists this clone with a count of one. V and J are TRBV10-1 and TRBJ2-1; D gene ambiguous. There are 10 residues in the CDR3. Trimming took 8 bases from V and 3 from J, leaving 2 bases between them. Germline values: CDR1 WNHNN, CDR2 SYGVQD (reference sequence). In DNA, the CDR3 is TGCGCCAGCCTCTACAATGAGCAGTTCTTC. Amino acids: CASLYNEQFF.

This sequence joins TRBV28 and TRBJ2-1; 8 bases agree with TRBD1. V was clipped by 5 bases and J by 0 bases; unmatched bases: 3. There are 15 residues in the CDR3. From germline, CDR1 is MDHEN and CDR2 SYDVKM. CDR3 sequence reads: CASSTGQGSYNEQFF. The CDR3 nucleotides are TGTGCCAGCAGTACAGGACAGGGCTCCTACAATGAGCAGTTCTTC.

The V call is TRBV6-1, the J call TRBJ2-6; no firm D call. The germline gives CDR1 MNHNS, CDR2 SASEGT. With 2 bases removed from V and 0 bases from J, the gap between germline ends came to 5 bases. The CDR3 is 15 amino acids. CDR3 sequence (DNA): TGTGCCAGCAGTGAAACAAGCTCTGGGGCCAACGTCCTGACTTTC. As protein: CASSETSSGANVLTF.

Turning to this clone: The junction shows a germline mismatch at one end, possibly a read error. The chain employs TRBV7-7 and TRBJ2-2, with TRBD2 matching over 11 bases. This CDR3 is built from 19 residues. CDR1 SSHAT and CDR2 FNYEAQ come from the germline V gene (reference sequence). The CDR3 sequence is CANSSRRRSSGRFPGELFF. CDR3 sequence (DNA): TGTGCCAACAGCTCCCGGCGGAGGTCTAGCGGGAGGTTTCCCGGGGAGCTGTTTTTT.

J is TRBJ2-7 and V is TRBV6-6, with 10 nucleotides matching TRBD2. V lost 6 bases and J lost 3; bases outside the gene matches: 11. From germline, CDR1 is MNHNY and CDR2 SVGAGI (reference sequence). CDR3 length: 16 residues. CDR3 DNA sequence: TGTGCCAGCAGCGATCTCACTAGCGGGATAAACTACGAGCAGTACTTC. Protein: CASSDLTSGINYEQYF.

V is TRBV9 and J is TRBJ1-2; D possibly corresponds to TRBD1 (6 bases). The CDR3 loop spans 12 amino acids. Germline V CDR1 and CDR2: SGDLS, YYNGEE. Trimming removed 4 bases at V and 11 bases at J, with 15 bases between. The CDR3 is CASSSGSRGYTF. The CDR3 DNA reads TGTGCCAGCAGCTCAGGCAGTAGGGGGTACACCTTC.

The CDR3 spells CASSPVRVTDTQYF. CDR3 in DNA: TGCGCCAGCAGCCCTGTGCGGGTCACAGATACGCAGTATTTT. This chain links TRBV5-1 with TRBJ2-3; D may be TRBD2 (5 bases). The CDR3 sequence is 14 residues long. The germline V gene encodes CDR1 SGHRS and CDR2 YFSETQ. Trimming stripped 4 bases from V and 2 bases from J, with 11 bases between.

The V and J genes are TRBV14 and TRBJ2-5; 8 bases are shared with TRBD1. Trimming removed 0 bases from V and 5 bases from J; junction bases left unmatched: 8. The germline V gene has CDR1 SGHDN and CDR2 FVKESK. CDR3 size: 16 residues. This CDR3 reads CASSQEIGQGVETQYF. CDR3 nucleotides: TGTGCCAGCAGCCAAGAGATAGGACAGGGTGTGGAGACCCAGTACTTC.

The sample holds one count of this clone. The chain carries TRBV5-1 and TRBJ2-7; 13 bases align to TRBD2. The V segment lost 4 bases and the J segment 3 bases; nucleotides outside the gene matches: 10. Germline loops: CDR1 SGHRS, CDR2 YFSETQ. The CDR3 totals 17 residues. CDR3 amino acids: CASSDPGLAGDIYEQYF. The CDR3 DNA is TGCGCCAGCAGCGACCCAGGACTAGCGGGAGATATCTACGAGCAGTACTTC. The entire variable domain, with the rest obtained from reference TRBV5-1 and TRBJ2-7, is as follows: KAGVTQTPRYLIKTRGQQVTLSCSPISGHRSVSWYQQTPGQGLQFLFEYFSETQRNKGNFPGRFSGRQFSNSRSEMNVSTLELGDSALYLCASSDPGLAGDIYEQYFGPGTRLTVT.

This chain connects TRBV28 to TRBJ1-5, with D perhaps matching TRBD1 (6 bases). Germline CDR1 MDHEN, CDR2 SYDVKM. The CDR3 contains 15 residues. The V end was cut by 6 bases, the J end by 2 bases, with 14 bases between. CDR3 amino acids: CASSPGTRGNQPQHF. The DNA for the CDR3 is TGTGCCAGCAGCCCCGGGACACGCGGCAATCAGCCCCAGCATTTT. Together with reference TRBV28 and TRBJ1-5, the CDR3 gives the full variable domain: DVKVTQSSRYLVKRTGEKVFLECVQDMDHENMFWYRQDPGLGLRLIYFSYDVKMKEKGDIPEGYSVSREKKERFSLILESASTNQTSMYLCASSPGTRGNQPQHFGDGTRLSIL.

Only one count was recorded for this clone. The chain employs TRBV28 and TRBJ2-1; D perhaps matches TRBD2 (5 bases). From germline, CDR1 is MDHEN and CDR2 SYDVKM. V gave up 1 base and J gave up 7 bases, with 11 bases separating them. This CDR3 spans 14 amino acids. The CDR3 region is CASSLFSGINEQFF. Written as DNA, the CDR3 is TGTGCCAGCAGTTTATTTTCGGGGATTAATGAGCAGTTCTTC. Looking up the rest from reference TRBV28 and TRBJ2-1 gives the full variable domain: DVKVTQSSRYLVKRTGEKVFLECVQDMDHENMFWYRQDPGLGLRLIYFSYDVKMKEKGDIPEGYSVSREKKERFSLILESASTNQTSMYLCASSLFSGINEQFFGPGTRLTVL.

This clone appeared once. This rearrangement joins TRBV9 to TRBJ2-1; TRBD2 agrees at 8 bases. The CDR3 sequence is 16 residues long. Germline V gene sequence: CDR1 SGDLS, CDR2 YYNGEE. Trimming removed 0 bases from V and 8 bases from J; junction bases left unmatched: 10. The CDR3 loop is CASSVGSSGSFDEQFF. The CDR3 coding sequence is TGTGCCAGCAGCGTAGGGTCCAGCGGGAGTTTCGATGAGCAGTTCTTC.

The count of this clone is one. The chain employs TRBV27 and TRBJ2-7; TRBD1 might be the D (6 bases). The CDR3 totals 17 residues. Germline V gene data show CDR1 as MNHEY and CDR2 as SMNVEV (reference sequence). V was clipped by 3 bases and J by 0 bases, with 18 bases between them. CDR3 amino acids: CASSFLSGQGSSYEQYF. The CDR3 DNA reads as TGTGCCAGCAGTTTCCTCTCTGGGCAGGGGAGCTCCTACGAGCAGTACTTC.

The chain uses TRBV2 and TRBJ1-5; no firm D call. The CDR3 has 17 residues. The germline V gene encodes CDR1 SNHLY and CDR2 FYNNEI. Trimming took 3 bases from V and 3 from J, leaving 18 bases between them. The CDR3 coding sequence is TGTGCCAGCAGTGATTTTGGGGTCGGACTGTTCAATCAGCCCCAGCATTTT. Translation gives CASSDFGVGLFNQPQHF.

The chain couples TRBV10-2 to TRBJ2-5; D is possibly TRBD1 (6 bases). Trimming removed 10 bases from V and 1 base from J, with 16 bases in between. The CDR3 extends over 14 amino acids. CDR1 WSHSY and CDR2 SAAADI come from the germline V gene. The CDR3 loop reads CATGDIKLQETQYF. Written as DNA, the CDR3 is TGCGCCACCGGGGACATTAAACTCCAAGAGACCCAGTACTTC.

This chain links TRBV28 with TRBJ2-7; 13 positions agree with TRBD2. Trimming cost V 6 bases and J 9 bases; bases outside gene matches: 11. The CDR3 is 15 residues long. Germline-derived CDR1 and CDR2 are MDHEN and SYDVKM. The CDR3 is CASSSPGLAGPLQYF. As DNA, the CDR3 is TGTGCCAGCAGCTCCCCGGGACTAGCGGGGCCGCTGCAGTACTTC.

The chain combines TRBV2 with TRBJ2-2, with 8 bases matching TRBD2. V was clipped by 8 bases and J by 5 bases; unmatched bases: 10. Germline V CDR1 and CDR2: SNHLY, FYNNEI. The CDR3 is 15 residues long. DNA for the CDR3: TGTGCCAGCGGGCGACTAGCGTCAGGGACCGGGGAGCTGTTTTTT. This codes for CASGRLASGTGELFF.

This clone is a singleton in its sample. The CDR3 sequence: CASSRVSQGWSYEQYF. CDR3 DNA: TGTGCCAGCAGCCGAGTCTCCCAGGGGTGGTCCTACGAGCAGTACTTC. The chain joins TRBV28 to TRBJ2-7, with D possibly being TRBD1 (6 bases). Germline CDR1 reads MDHEN; CDR2 reads SYDVKM. The CDR3 has 16 amino acids. Trimming took 6 bases from V and 1 from J, leaving 19 bases between them.

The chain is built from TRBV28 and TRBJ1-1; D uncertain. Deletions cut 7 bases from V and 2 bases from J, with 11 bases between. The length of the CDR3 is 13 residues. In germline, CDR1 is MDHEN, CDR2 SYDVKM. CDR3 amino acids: CASMADFNTEAFF. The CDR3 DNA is TGTGCCAGCATGGCGGATTTTAACACTGAAGCTTTCTTT.

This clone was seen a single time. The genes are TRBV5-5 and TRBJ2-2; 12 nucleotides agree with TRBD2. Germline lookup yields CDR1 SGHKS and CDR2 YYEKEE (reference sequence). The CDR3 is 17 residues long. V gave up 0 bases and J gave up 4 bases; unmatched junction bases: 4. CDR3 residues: CASSLATSGSVTGELFF. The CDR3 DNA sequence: TGTGCCAGCAGCTTGGCGACTAGCGGGAGTGTCACCGGGGAGCTGTTTTTT.

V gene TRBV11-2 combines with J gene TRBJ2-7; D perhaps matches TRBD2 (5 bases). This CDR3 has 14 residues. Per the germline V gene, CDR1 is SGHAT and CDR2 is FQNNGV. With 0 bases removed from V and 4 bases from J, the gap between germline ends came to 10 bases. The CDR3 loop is CASSLDVLAYEQYF. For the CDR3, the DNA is TGTGCCAGCAGCTTAGATGTGCTAGCTTACGAGCAGTACTTC.

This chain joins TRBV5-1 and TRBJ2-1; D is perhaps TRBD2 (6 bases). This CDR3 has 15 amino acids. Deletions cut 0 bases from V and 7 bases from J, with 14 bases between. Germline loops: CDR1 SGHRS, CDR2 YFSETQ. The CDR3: CASSLAPGAVNEQFF. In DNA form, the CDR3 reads TGCGCCAGCAGCTTGGCGCCGGGAGCAGTGAATGAGCAGTTCTTC.

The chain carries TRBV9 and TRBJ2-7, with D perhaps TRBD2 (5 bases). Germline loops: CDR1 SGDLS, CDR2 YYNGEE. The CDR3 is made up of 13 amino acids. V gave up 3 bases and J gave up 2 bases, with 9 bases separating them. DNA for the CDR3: TGTGCCAGCAGCGCCACGGGAACCTACGAGCAGTACTTC. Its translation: CASSATGTYEQYF. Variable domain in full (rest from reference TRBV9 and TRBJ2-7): DSGVTQTPKHLITATGQRVTLRCSPRSGDLSVYWYQQSLDQGLQFLIQYYNGEERAKGNILERFSAQQFPDLHSELNLSSLELGDSALYFCASSATGTYEQYFGPGTRLTVT.

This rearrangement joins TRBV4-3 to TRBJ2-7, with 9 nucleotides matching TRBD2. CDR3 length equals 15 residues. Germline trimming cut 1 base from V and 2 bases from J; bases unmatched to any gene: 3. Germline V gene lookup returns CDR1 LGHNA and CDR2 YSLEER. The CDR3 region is CASSQGLAGTYEQYF. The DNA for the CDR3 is TGCGCCAGCAGCCAAGGTCTAGCGGGAACCTACGAGCAGTACTTC.